This is a list of T cell receptor beta chains from one sample in a study of PD-1 blockade in mismatch repair-deficient tumors. Assay used: immunoSEQ multiplex PCR; TCRdb lists only in-frame clones, some missing. The table has 100,000 or so clones, about four fifths seen once. The material sequenced was peripheral blood, taken approximately 8 months after starting pembrolizumab. The receptors were sampled from an adult with mismatch repair-deficient cancer. The CDR3 runs from the conserved cysteine through the conserved F or W. D genes are given only for firm matches. Size values are once, few and many counts, or a class for expanded clones, and some rows have none.

j_call	v_call	clone_size	d_call	cdr3_nt	cdr3_aa
TRBJ2-1	TRBV4-3	.	TRBD1	TGCGCCAGCAGCCAAGAACTGGGACAGGGGGCGAATGAGCAGTTCTTC	CASSQELGQGANEQFF
TRBJ1-5	TRBV19	.	TRBD1	TGTGCCAGTGCGACAGGGAGGCATCAGCCCCAGCATTTT	CASATGRHQPQHF
TRBJ2-2	TRBV7-9	.	.	TGTGCCAGCAGCTCCTCTAAACCCGGGGAGCTGTTTTTT	CASSSSKPGELFF
TRBJ2-7	TRBV27	.	.	TGTGCCAGCAGTCCTCAGGGTTACGAGCAGTACTTC	CASSPQGYEQYF
TRBJ2-3	TRBV4-3	.	TRBD2	TGCGCCAGCAGCCAAGAACGGCTAGCGGGAGCTAGCACAGATACGCAGTATTTT	CASSQERLAGASTDTQYF
TRBJ2-7	TRBV18	few	.	TGTGCCAGCTCACACGACCTTTCCGAGCAGTACTTC	CASSHDLSEQYF
TRBJ2-1	TRBV21-1	.	.	TGTGCCAGCCGCCGGGTGGGAGATAACGAGCAGTTCTTC	CASRRVGDNEQFF
TRBJ2-7	TRBV5-1	.	.	TGCGCCAGCAGGGGGGACGGAGCCAGCGAGCAGTACTTC	CASRGDGASEQYF
TRBJ2-2	TRBV6-5	few	.	TGTGCCAGCAGCCTTCTGGGACGGCCTCCCGGGGAGCTGTTTTTT	CASSLLGRPPGELFF
TRBJ2-7	TRBV6-5	.	.	TGTGCCAGCAGTTACACCGACCGGGGAGCCTACGAGCAGTACTTC	CASSYTDRGAYEQYF
TRBJ2-7	TRBV9	.	TRBD2	TGTGCCAGCAGTGGGGGAGCCGGGACTAGCGGATACGAGCAGTACTTC	CASSGGAGTSGYEQYF
TRBJ1-1	TRBV5-1	.	.	TGCGCCAGCAGAGGGGGAGGGAACACTGAAGCTTTCTTT	CASRGGGNTEAFF
TRBJ2-5	TRBV7-2	.	TRBD2	TGTGCCAGCAGCTTCGGGAGGAAAGAAGAGACCCAGTACTTC	CASSFGRKEETQYF
TRBJ2-5	TRBV4-3	.	.	TGCGCCAGCAGCCTCTATCTCAGTAGGGTGGCGAGCCAAGAGACCCAGTACTTC	CASSLYLSRVASQETQYF
TRBJ1-2	TRBV19	.	.	TGTGCCAGTAGTAACCGGGGCTCGGCCTTCGGTGGCTACACCTTC	CASSNRGSAFGGYTF
TRBJ2-3	TRBV5-1	.	.	TGCGCCAGCAGCTTGGACACAGATACGCAGTATTTT	CASSLDTDTQYF
TRBJ1-2	TRBV9	.	TRBD1	TGTGCCAGCAGCGCATCTTGGGACAGTAACTATGGCTACACCTTC	CASSASWDSNYGYTF
TRBJ2-5	TRBV7-8	.	.	TGTGCCAGCAGCTTAGCGCAAGGTCAGGGAAAGACCCAGTACTTC	CASSLAQGQGKTQYF
TRBJ2-2	TRBV4-3	once	.	TGCGCCAGCAGCCAAGTCCGAGACACCGGGGAGCTGTTTTTT	CASSQVRDTGELFF
TRBJ2-6	TRBV15	.	.	TGTGCCACCAGCAGAGGGGACTCTGGGGCCAACGTCCTGACTTTC	CATSRGDSGANVLTF
TRBJ1-2	TRBV19	few	TRBD1	TGTGCCAGTAGTGCAGGACAGGGGAACTATGGCTACACCTTC	CASSAGQGNYGYTF
TRBJ1-1	TRBV7-6	few	TRBD1	TGTGCCAGCAGCCGGGACAGAAACACTGAAGCTTTCTTT	CASSRDRNTEAFF
TRBJ2-3	TRBV6-6	.	TRBD2	TGTGCCAGCAGTTCAGGACTAGACTACACAGATACGCAGTATTTT	CASSSGLDYTDTQYF
TRBJ2-7	TRBV9	.	TRBD2	TGTGCCAGCAGCTCCACACGGGAGGGCCTTCTGTACTTC	CASSSTREGLLYF
TRBJ2-5	TRBV7-8	once	.	TGTGCCAGCAGCAGCCTAGCTTCAAAGGAGACCCAGTACTTC	CASSSLASKETQYF
TRBJ1-5	TRBV2	.	TRBD1	TGTGCCAGCAGCGACCGAATGGACAGGGGATCGGGCAATCAGCCCCAGCATTTT	CASSDRMDRGSGNQPQHF
TRBJ1-4	TRBV14	.	.	TGTGCCAGCAGCCATGGGGCATATAATGAAAAACTGTTTTTT	CASSHGAYNEKLFF
TRBJ1-2	TRBV2	few	.	TGTGCCAGCAGTGTAGACAGCAACTATGGCTACACCTTC	CASSVDSNYGYTF
TRBJ1-5	TRBV6-1	.	.	TGTGCCAGCAGTGAACAAGAGAATCAGCCCCAGCATTTT	CASSEQENQPQHF
TRBJ1-5	TRBV28	few	.	TGTGCCAGCAGTTTAGTTGGCGTCAATCAGCCCCAGCATTTT	CASSLVGVNQPQHF
TRBJ2-1	TRBV9	.	.	TGTGCCAGCAGCGGAATTCAGGGGCGAAATGAGCAGTTCTTC	CASSGIQGRNEQFF
TRBJ1-1	TRBV4-2	.	TRBD1	TGTGCCAGCAGCCAAGAACAGGGGGCCGGTCGCGTAGCTTTCTTT	CASSQEQGAGRVAFF
TRBJ2-7	TRBV4-1	few	TRBD1	TGCGCCAGCAGCCTCGGGACAGGATCCTACGAGCAGTACTTC	CASSLGTGSYEQYF
TRBJ1-2	TRBV7-3	few	.	TGTGCCAGCAGCCTGGGGCAGGGGAACTATGGCTACACCTTC	CASSLGQGNYGYTF
TRBJ2-7	TRBV6-5	.	.	TGTGCCAGCAGTTACCAAGAACAGGGTTCCGAGCAGTACTTC	CASSYQEQGSEQYF
TRBJ1-1	TRBV6-5	.	TRBD1	TGTGCCAGCAGGTTAACAGGGGACTTCACTGAAGCTTTCTTT	CASRLTGDFTEAFF
TRBJ1-4	TRBV5-1	.	.	TGCGCCAGCAGCTTGTCGCGGGGCCAACCGGGAATTAATGAAAAACTGTTTTTT	CASSLSRGQPGINEKLFF
TRBJ2-7	TRBV5-5	.	TRBD2	TGTGCCAGCAGCTTGTCTAGCGGGAGGAACGAGCAGTACTTC	CASSLSSGRNEQYF
TRBJ1-1	TRBV7-2	.	.	TGTGCCAGCAGCTTGACCGGAGTCGATGAAGCTTTCTTT	CASSLTGVDEAFF
TRBJ2-7	TRBV7-6	once	.	TGTGCCAGCAGCCCGGGACGTGGGCCCTACAAGCAGTACTTC	CASSPGRGPYKQYF
TRBJ2-1	TRBV29-1	.	.	TGCAGCGCCCCCGGACTATTAAGCTCCTACAATGAGCAGTTCTTC	CSAPGLLSSYNEQFF
TRBJ2-7	TRBV19	.	TRBD2	TGTGCCAGTAGTATCCAGGCTAGCGGGAGAAGGGGATACGAGCAGTACTTC	CASSIQASGRRGYEQYF
TRBJ2-2	TRBV18	.	TRBD2	TGTGCCAGCTCACCTCGGGCAAGCGGGAGTAACACCGGGGAGCTGTTTTTT	CASSPRASGSNTGELFF
TRBJ2-6	TRBV29-1	.	.	TGCAGCGTTTTTGTCTCTGGGGCCAACGTCCTGACTTTC	CSVFVSGANVLTF
TRBJ2-1	TRBV10-3	.	.	TGTGCCATCAGTGGGGGCCTCGCGGAGAGTTACAATGAGCAGTTCTTC	CAISGGLAESYNEQFF
TRBJ1-1	TRBV7-9	.	.	TGTGCCAGCAGCCCGGGCAGCTCCCGGGGAGCTTTCTTT	CASSPGSSRGAFF
TRBJ1-1	TRBV7-8	.	TRBD1	TGTGCCAGCAGGCTACAGGGGAAAGCTGAAGCTTTCTTT	CASRLQGKAEAFF
TRBJ2-7	TRBV9	.	.	TGTGCCAGCAGCCCCTTAAGGACAACTTACGAGCAGTACTTC	CASSPLRTTYEQYF
TRBJ2-1	TRBV4-1	.	.	TGCGCCAGCAGCCAAGTGGGACTTTACAATGAGCAGTTCTTC	CASSQVGLYNEQFF
TRBJ2-2	TRBV7-9	.	.	TGTGCCAGCAGCCGCCCCGGGTCCCTAACCGGGGAGCTGTTTTTT	CASSRPGSLTGELFF
TRBJ2-7	TRBV5-1	.	TRBD2	TGCGCCAGCAGCTTGGAGCGGACTAGGGACGAGCAGTACTTC	CASSLERTRDEQYF
TRBJ2-5	TRBV2	.	.	TGTGCCAGCGTGGGCAGCCCGGTGGAGACCCAGTACTTC	CASVGSPVETQYF
TRBJ2-2	TRBV25-1	.	.	TGTGCCAGCAGCGGAACGGGAGTCTGGTATACCGGGGAGCTGTTTTTT	CASSGTGVWYTGELFF
TRBJ2-3	TRBV5-4	.	.	TGTGCCAGCAGCTTGTGGGCGGGCAGCACAGATACGCAGTATTTT	CASSLWAGSTDTQYF
TRBJ2-2	TRBV6-6	.	TRBD2	TGTGCCGGAAGATCAAGCGGGGGGAACACCGGGGAGCTGTTTTTT	CAGRSSGGNTGELFF
TRBJ1-4	TRBV9	.	.	TGTGCCAGCAGCGTAGCTGGCACTGACTATGAAAAACTGTTTTTT	CASSVAGTDYEKLFF
TRBJ2-7	TRBV7-6	once	.	TGTGCCAGCAGCTTACAACAGAACTACGAGCAGTACTTC	CASSLQQNYEQYF